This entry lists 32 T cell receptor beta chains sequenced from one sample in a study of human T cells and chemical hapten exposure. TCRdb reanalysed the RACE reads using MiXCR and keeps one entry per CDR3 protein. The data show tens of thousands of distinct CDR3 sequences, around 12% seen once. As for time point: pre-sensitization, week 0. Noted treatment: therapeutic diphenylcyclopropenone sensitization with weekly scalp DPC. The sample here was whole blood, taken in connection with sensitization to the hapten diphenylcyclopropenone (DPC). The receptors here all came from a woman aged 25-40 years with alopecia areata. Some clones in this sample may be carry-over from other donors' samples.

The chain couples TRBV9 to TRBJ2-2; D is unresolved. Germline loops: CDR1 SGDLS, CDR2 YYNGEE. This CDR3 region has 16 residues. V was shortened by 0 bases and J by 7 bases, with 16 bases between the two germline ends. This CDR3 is CASSVDVESGVGELFF. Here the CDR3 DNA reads TGTGCCAGCAGCGTAGACGTAGAAAGTGGGGTCGGGGAGCTGTTTTTT.

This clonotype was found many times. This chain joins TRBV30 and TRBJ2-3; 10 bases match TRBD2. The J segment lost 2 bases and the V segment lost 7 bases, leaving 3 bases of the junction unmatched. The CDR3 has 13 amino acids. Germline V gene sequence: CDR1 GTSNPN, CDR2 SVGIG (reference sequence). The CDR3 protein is CALTSGVTDTQYF. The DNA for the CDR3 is TGTGCCTTAACTAGCGGGGTCACAGATACGCAGTATTTT. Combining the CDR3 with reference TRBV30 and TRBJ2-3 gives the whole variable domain SQTIHQWPATLVQPVGSPLSLECTVEGTSNPNLYWYRQAAGRGLQLLFYSVGIGQISSEVPQNLSASRPQDRQFILSSKKLLLSDSGFYLCALTSGVTDTQYFGPGTRLTVL.

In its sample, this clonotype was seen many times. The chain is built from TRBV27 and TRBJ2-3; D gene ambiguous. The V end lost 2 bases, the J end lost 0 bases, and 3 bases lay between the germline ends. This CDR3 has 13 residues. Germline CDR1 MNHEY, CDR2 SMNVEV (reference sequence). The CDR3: CASSLTSTDTQYF. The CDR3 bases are TGTGCCAGCAGTTTAACTAGCACAGATACGCAGTATTTT.

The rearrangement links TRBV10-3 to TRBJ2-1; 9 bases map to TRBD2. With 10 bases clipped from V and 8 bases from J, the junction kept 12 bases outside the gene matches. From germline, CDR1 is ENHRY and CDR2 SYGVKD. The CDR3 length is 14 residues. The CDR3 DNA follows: TGTGCCACCTACCCTGGTAGCGGGAGTGATGAGCAGTTCTTC. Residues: CATYPGSGSDEQFF.

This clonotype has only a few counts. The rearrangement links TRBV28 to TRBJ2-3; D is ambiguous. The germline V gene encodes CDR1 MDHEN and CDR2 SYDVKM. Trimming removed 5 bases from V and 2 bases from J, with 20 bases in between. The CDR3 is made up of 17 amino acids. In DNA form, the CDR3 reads TGTGCCAGCAGTCGCCGCCCGGCGCCGAAATACACAGATACGCAGTATTTT. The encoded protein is CASSRRPAPKYTDTQYF. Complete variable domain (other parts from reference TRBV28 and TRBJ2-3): DVKVTQSSRYLVKRTGEKVFLECVQDMDHENMFWYRQDPGLGLRLIYFSYDVKMKEKGDIPEGYSVSREKKERFSLILESASTNQTSMYLCASSRRPAPKYTDTQYFGPGTRLTVL.

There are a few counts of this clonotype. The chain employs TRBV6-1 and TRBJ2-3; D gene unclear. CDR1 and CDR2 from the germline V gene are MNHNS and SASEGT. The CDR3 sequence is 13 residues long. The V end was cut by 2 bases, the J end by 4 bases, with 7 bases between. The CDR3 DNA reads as TGTGCCAGCAGTGAAACCGGAGCAGATACGCAGTATTTT. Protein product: CASSETGADTQYF.

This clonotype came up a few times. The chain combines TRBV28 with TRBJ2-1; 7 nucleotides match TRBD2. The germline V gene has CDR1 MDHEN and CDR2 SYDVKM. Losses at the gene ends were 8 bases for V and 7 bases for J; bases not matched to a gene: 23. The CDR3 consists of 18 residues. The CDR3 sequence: CASRLNTGRAGVGNEQFF. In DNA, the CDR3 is TGTGCCAGCCGACTCAATACCGGCCGGGCGGGAGTAGGGAATGAGCAGTTCTTC.

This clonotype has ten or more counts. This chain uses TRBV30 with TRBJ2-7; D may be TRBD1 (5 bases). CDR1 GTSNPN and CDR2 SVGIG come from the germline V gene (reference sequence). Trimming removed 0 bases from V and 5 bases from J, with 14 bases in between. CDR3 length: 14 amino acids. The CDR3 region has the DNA TGTGCCTGGAGTGTGTCAGGGCGCGGAAACGAGCAGTACTTC. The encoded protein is CAWSVSGRGNEQYF.

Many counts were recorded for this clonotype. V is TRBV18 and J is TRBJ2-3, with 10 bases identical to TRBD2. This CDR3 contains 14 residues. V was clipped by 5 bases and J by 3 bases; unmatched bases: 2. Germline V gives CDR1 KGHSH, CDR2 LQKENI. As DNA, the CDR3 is TGTGCCAGCTCAATGACTAGCGGGACAGATACGCAGTATTTT. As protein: CASSMTSGTDTQYF.

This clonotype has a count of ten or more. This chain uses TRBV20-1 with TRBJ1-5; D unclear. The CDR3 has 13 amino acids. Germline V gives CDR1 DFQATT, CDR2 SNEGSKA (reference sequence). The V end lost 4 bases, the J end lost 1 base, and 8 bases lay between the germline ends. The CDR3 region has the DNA TGCAGTGCTAAGATCGCAAGCAATCAGCCCCAGCATTTT. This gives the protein CSAKIASNQPQHF.

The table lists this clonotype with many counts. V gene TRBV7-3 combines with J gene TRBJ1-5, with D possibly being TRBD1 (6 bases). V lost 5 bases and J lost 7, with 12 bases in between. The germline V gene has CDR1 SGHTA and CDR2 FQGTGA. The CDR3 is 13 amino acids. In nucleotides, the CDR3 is TGTGCCAGCAGCCGGGGGCGGGGGCAGCCCCAGCATTTT. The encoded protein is CASSRGRGQPQHF. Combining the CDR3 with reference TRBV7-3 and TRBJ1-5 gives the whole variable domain GAGVSQTPSNKVTEKGKYVELRCDPISGHTALYWYRQSLGQGPEFLIYFQGTGAADDSGLPNDRFFAVRPEGSVSTLKIQRTERGDSAVYLCASSRGRGQPQHFGDGTRLSIL.

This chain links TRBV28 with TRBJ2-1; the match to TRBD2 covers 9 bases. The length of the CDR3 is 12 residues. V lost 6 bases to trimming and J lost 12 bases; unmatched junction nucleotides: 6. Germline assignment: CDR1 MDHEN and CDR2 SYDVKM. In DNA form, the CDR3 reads TGTGCCAGCAGCCTCAGCGGGAGGAGGCAGTTCTTC. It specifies CASSLSGRRQFF.

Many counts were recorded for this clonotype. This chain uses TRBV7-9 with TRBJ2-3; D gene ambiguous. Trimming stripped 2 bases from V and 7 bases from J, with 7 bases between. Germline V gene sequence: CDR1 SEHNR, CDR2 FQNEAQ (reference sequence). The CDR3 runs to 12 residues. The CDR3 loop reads CASSLLQYTQYF. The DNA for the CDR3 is TGTGCCAGCAGCTTACTCCAATATACGCAGTATTTT.

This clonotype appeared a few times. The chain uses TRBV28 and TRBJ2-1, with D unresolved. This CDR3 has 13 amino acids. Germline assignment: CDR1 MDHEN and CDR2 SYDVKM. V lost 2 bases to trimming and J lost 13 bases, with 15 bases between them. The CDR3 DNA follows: TGTGCCAGCAGTTTAGCGCTGTGGGCGGACCAGTTCTTC. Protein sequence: CASSLALWADQFF.

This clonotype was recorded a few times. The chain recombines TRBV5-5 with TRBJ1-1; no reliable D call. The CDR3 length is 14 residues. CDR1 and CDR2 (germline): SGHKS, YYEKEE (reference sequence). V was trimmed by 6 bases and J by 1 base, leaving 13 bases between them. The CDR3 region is CASNMKLTNTEAFF. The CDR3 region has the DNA TGTGCCAGCAATATGAAGTTGACGAACACTGAAGCTTTCTTT.

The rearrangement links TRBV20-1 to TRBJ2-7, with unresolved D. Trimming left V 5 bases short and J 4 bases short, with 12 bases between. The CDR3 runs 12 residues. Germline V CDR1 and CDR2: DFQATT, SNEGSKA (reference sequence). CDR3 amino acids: CSAGKMGYEQYF. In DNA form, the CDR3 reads TGCAGTGCTGGAAAGATGGGATACGAGCAGTACTTC.

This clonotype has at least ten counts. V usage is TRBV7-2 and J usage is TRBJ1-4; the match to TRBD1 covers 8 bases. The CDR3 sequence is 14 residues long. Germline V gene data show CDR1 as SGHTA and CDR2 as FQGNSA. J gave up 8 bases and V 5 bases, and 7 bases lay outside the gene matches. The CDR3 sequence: CASSPTGVGEKLFF. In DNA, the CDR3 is TGTGCCAGCAGCCCGACAGGGGTAGGGGAAAAACTGTTTTTT. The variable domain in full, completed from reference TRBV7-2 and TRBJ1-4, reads GAGVSQSPSNKVTEKGKDVELRCDPISGHTALYWYRQSLGQGLEFLIYFQGNSAPDKSGLPSDRFSAERTGGSVSTLTIQRTQQEDSAVYLCASSPTGVGEKLFFGSGTQLSVL.

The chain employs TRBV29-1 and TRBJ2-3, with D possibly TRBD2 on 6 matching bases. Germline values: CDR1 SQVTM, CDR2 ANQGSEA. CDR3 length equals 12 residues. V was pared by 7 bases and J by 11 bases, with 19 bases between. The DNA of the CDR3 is TGCAGCGCTGGGAATCCTAGCGCAGGGCAGTATTTT. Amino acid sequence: CSAGNPSAGQYF.

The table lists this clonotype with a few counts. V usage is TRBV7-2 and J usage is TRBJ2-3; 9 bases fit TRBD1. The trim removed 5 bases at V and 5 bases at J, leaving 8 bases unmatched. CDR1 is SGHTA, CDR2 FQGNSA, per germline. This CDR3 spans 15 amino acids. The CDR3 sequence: CASSHGTGKGDTQYF. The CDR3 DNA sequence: TGTGCCAGCAGCCATGGGACAGGGAAAGGAGATACGCAGTATTTT.

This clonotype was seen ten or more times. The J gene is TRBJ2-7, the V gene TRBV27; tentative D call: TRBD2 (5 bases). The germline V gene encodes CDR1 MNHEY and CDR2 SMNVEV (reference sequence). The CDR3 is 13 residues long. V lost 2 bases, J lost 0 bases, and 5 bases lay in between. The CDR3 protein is CASSLTSSYEQYF. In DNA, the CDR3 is TGTGCCAGCAGTTTAACTAGCTCCTACGAGCAGTACTTC.

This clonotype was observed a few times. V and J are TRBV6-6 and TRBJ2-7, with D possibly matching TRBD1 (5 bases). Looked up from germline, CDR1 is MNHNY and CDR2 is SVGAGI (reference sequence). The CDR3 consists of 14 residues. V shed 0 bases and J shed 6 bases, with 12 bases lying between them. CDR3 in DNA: TGTGCCAGCAGTTACTCCCGGAAGGGGTCCGAGCAGTACTTC. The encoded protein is CASSYSRKGSEQYF.

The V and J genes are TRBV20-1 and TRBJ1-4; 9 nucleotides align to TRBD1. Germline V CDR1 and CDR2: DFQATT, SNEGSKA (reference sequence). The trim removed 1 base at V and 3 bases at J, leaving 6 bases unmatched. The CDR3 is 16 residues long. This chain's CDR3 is CSARVGGTGSNEKLFF. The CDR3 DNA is TGCAGTGCTAGAGTAGGTGGGACAGGGTCTAATGAAAAACTGTTTTTT.

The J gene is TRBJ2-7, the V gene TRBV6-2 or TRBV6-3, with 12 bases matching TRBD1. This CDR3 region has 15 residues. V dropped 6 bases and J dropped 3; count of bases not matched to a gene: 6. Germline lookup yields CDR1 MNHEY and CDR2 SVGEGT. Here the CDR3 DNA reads TGTGCCAGCAGAGGAGGGACAGGGGGCGACTACGAGCAGTACTTC. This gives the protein CASRGGTGGDYEQYF.

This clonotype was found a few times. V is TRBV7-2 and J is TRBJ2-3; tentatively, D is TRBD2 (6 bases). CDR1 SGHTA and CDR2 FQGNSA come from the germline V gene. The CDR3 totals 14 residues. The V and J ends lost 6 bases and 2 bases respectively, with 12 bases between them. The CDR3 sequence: CASRVSGYTDTQYF. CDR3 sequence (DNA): TGTGCCAGCAGGGTTAGCGGATACACAGATACGCAGTATTTT.

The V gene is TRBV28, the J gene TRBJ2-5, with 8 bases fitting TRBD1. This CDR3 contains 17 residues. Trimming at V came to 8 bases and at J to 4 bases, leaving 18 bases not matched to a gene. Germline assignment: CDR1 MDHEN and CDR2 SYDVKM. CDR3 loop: CASAAGQGAHTSETQYF. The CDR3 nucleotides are TGTGCCAGCGCCGCGGGCCAGGGGGCGCATACATCAGAGACCCAGTACTTC.

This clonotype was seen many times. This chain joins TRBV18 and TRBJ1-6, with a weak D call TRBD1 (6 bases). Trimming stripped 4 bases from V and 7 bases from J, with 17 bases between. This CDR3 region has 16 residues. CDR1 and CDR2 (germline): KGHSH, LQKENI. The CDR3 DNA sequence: TGTGCCAGCTCACAACAGGGATCCCTCCGAAATTCACCCCTCCACTTT. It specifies CASSQQGSLRNSPLHF.

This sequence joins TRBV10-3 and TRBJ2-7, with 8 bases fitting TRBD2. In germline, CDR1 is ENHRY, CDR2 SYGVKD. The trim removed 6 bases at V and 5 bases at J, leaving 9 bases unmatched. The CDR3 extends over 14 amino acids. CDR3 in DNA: TGTGCCATCAGGCCCTCCAGCGGGAGCCACGAGCAGTACTTC. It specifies CAIRPSSGSHEQYF.

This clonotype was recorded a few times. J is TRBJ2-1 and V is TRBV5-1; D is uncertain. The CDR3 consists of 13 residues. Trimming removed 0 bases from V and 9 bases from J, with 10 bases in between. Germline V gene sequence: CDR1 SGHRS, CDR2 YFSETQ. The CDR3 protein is CASSLESNPEQFF. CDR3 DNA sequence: TGCGCCAGCAGCTTGGAAAGCAATCCTGAGCAGTTCTTC. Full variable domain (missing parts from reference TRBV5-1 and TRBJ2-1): KAGVTQTPRYLIKTRGQQVTLSCSPISGHRSVSWYQQTPGQGLQFLFEYFSETQRNKGNFPGRFSGRQFSNSRSEMNVSTLELGDSALYLCASSLESNPEQFFGPGTRLTVL.

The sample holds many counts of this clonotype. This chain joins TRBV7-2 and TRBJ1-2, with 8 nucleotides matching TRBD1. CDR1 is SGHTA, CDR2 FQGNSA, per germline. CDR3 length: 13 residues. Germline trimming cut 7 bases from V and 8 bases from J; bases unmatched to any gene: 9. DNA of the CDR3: TGTGCCAGCACCCTAACAGGGGGGGAAGGCTACACCTTC. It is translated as CASTLTGGEGYTF.

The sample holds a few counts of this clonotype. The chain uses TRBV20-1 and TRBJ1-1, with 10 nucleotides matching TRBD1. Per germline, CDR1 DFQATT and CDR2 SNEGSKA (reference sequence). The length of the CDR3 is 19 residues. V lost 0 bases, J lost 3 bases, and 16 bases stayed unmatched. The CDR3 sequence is CSARDQPSGTGDRDTEAFF. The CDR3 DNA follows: TGCAGTGCTAGAGATCAGCCCTCCGGGACAGGGGATCGAGACACTGAAGCTTTCTTT.

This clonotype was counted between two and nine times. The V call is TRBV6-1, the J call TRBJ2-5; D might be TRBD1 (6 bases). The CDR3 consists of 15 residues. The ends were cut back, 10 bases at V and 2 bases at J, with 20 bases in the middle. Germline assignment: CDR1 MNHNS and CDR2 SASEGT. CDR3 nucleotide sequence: TGTGCCACCAAACCCACAGGGAAAGGGCAAGAGACCCAGTACTTC. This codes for CATKPTGKGQETQYF.

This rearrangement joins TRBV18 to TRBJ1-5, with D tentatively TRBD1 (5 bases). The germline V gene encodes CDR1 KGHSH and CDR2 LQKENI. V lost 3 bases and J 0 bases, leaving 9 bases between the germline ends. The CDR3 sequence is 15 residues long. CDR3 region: CASSPGTVSNQPQHF. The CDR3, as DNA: TGTGCCAGCTCACCGGGGACGGTTAGCAATCAGCCCCAGCATTTT.